The table lists the clone carrying this T cell receptor beta chain with a few counts. No antigen is known for it. CDR1 SNHLY and CDR2 FYNNEI come from the germline V gene. This CDR3 has 15 amino acids. Unmatched junction bases numbered 4, after V lost 6 bases and J lost 2 bases. The source of the sample is a study of cytomegalovirus exposure and HLA in healthy donors. Overall study: Within the Caucasian-associated ancestry cluster were under 85% of the 398 genotyped donors. Regarding the study as a whole: The CMV antigen specificity of a few CMV-associated chains was confirmed through in vitro analysis. Reportedly, HLA-A and HLA-B alleles of most subjects were accurately predicted from TCR beta.

This PCR relied on a set of 60 Vbeta primers and 13 Jbeta primers. Data came from immunoSEQ multiplex PCR; TCRdb stores just in-frame clones and leaves some out. Of 170,000 or so clones listed, about three quarters are singletons. This TCR derives from a woman between 45 and 60 years old in good health and CMV-seropositive. The V gene is TRBV2, the J gene TRBJ2-7; TRBD2 aligns across 13 bases. Sequences were obtained from PBMCs. DNA for the CDR3: TGTGCCAGCAGCCGGACTAGCGGGGGTACCTACGAGCAGTACTTC. This codes for CASSRTSGGTYEQYF.